The 27 T cell receptor beta chains below were found in one sample sequenced in a study of blood T cells in healthy people across ages. A second PCR, run for about 7 to 11 cycles, used a sample-barcoded 5' primer plus a J-beta primer mix. TCRdb analysed the 5' RACE reads with MiXCR anew, one entry per CDR3 protein. The sample contains some 1,500,000 distinct CDR3 sequences, around 40% of which appear only once. Sequencing was performed on blood. Source of these receptors: a woman between 18 and 29 years old in good health.

The CDR3 sequence: CASSYVQLYEQYF. DNA of the CDR3: TGTGCCAGCAGTTACGTACAGTTATACGAGCAGTACTTC. The chain links TRBV6-2 or TRBV6-3 to TRBJ2-7; D gene uncertain. Looked up from germline, CDR1 is MNHEY and CDR2 is SVGEGT. V was pared by 2 bases and J by 4 bases, with 9 bases between. The CDR3 spans 13 residues.

The J gene is TRBJ2-5, the V gene TRBV12-3 or TRBV12-4; D not resolved. V dropped 4 bases and J dropped 4 bases, with 7 bases sitting between them. The CDR3 is made up of 12 amino acids. CDR3: CASSSRLETQYF. CDR3 nucleotide sequence: TGTGCCAGCAGTTCCCGCTTAGAGACCCAGTACTTC.

The table lists this clonotype with a few counts. This chain uses TRBV20-1 with TRBJ2-3; D is possibly TRBD2 (6 bases). Germline V gene sequence: CDR1 DFQATT, CDR2 SNEGSKA (reference sequence). Between the trimmed V and J ends, which lost 6 bases and 0 bases, there was a span of 16 bases. The CDR3 is 15 residues long. The CDR3 DNA is TGCAGTGCCCAGAAGCGGGCCTCTAGCACAGATACGCAGTATTTT. Translated, it gives CSAQKRASSTDTQYF.

The gene calls are TRBV20-1 and TRBJ2-7; D is unclear. The ends were cut back, 4 bases at V and 2 bases at J, with 9 bases in the middle. CDR3 length: 12 amino acids. Germline CDR1 is DFQATT and CDR2 is SNEGSKA (reference sequence). The CDR3 spells CSAKAGTYEQYF. The CDR3 DNA reads as TGCAGTGCTAAGGCAGGTACCTACGAGCAGTACTTC.

The chain links TRBV27 to TRBJ1-6, with TRBD1 matching over 8 bases. The junction had 8 bases not matched to a gene; V was cut back by 5 bases and J by 5 bases. The CDR3 has 16 residues. CDR1 is MNHEY, CDR2 SMNVEV, per germline (reference sequence). The CDR3 spells CASSPRTGYDNSPLHF. The CDR3, as DNA: TGTGCCAGCAGTCCCCGGACAGGGTACGATAATTCACCCCTCCACTTT.

The chain employs TRBV4-1 and TRBJ2-7; a weak D match, TRBD2 (5 bases). This CDR3 has 15 residues. Trimming removed 0 bases from V and 5 bases from J, with 14 bases in between. The germline gives CDR1 MGHRA, CDR2 YSYEKL. As DNA, the CDR3 is TGCGCCAGCAGCCAAGATACTTCGGGGTACGACGAGCAGTACTTC. Translated, it gives CASSQDTSGYDEQYF.

Only a few counts were recorded for this clonotype. The chain employs TRBV9 and TRBJ2-1; D possibly uses TRBD1 or TRBD2 (5 bases each). Trimming shortened V by 6 bases and J by 3 bases, and 13 bases separated the two germline ends. The length of the CDR3 is 14 residues. Germline assignment: CDR1 SGDLS and CDR2 YYNGEE. CDR3 DNA: TGTGCCAGCAATCCCGGGACGAGCTACAATGAGCAGTTCTTC. This codes for CASNPGTSYNEQFF.

This clonotype was counted between two and nine times. The rearrangement links TRBV20-1 to TRBJ2-3; 11 bases agree with TRBD2. Germline V gives CDR1 DFQATT, CDR2 SNEGSKA (reference sequence). V gave up 5 bases and J gave up 4 bases; unmatched junction bases: 17. There are 18 residues in the CDR3. The CDR3 bases are TGCAGTGCTGCCCAGGAAAGCTCGGGACTAGCGGTTGCAGATACGCAGTATTTT. The encoded protein is CSAAQESSGLAVADTQYF.

V and J are TRBV18 and TRBJ1-2, with D hard to call. Germline V gives CDR1 KGHSH, CDR2 LQKENI. V was pared by 2 bases and J by 1 base, with 8 bases between. The CDR3 has 14 amino acids. For the CDR3, the DNA is TGTGCCAGCTCACCAAGTCGTAATAACTATGGCTACACCTTC. The encoded protein is CASSPSRNNYGYTF.

The rearrangement joins TRBV13 to TRBJ1-4; a weak D match, TRBD1 (5 bases). This CDR3 is built from 15 residues. The germline gives CDR1 PRHDT, CDR2 FYEKMQ (reference sequence). Trimming shortened V by 5 bases and J by 4 bases, and 14 bases separated the two germline ends. Here the CDR3 reads CASSPRGLINEKLFF. Here the CDR3 DNA reads TGTGCCAGCAGCCCCCGGGGACTGATTAATGAAAAACTGTTTTTT.

The chain uses TRBV9 and TRBJ2-7; D remains unclear. The J call could be wrong; TRBJ2-5 is a better fit for the DNA end. The germline gives CDR1 SGDLS, CDR2 YYNGEE. The length of the CDR3 is 13 residues. The CDR3: CASSVVKMETQYF. CDR3 sequence (DNA): TGTGCCAGCAGCGTAGTAAAGATGGAGACCCAGTACTTC.

V gene TRBV4-1 combines with J gene TRBJ2-5; possible D gene TRBD2, 5 bases. The CDR3 is made up of 17 amino acids. The V and J ends lost 1 base and 2 bases respectively, with 17 bases between them. Germline V gene lookup returns CDR1 MGHRA and CDR2 YSYEKL. CDR3 coding DNA: TGCGCCAGCAGCCAAGGCCCCGTCGGGGAAAAACAAGAGACCCAGTACTTC. Amino acids: CASSQGPVGEKQETQYF.

This clonotype was recorded a few times. V gene TRBV28 combines with J gene TRBJ2-1, with 9 bases aligning to TRBD2. V lost 11 bases, J lost 13 bases, and 18 bases stayed unmatched. The CDR3 covers 14 residues. CDR1 is MDHEN, CDR2 SYDVKM, per germline. CDR3 loop: CAGSARTSAGTQFF. The CDR3 nucleotides are TGTGCCGGCTCAGCTCGGACTAGCGCAGGAACCCAGTTCTTC.

The chain combines TRBV12-3 or TRBV12-4 with TRBJ2-7; TRBD1 matches 7 bases. This CDR3 has 18 amino acids. V gave up 4 bases and J gave up 1 base; unmatched junction bases: 16. CDR3 region: CASSSSAGGTRNSYEQYF. In nucleotides, the CDR3 is TGTGCCAGCAGTTCCTCGGCAGGGGGAACCCGAAATTCCTACGAGCAGTACTTC.

The gene calls are TRBV27 and TRBJ2-7, with 13 bases aligning to TRBD2. The end of the DNA is better explained by TRBJ2-5, so the J call may be wrong. The germline V gene has CDR1 MNHEY and CDR2 SMNVEV (reference sequence). The CDR3 is 16 amino acids. CDR3 amino acids: CASSRGTSGAGETQYF. CDR3 nucleotides: TGTGCCAGCAGTAGGGGGACTAGCGGGGCTGGAGAGACCCAGTACTTC.

This clonotype was picked up a small number of times. J is TRBJ2-2 and V is TRBV29-1; 13 nucleotides line up with TRBD2. Germline V gene lookup returns CDR1 SQVTM and CDR2 ANQGSEA. The CDR3 consists of 15 residues. Trimming at V came to 6 bases and at J to 5 bases, leaving 6 bases not matched to a gene. The CDR3 protein is CSVAGTSGKTGELFF. The CDR3 DNA is TGCAGCGTCGCCGGGACTAGCGGGAAGACCGGGGAGCTGTTTTTT.

The rearrangement links TRBV6-2 or TRBV6-3 to TRBJ1-1; the D gene is possibly TRBD1 (6 bases). Germline V gene data show CDR1 as MNHEY and CDR2 as SVGEGT. Between the trimmed V and J ends, which lost 4 bases and 4 bases, there was a span of 10 bases. This CDR3 contains 13 residues. CDR3 nucleotide sequence: TGTGCCAGCAGTTGGGAACAGGGCACTGAAGCTTTCTTT. Translation: CASSWEQGTEAFF.

J is TRBJ2-7 and V is TRBV6-2 or TRBV6-3; no clear D gene. V lost 2 bases and J 7 bases, leaving 9 bases between the germline ends. The CDR3 has 12 residues. Per germline, CDR1 MNHEY and CDR2 SVGEGT. The CDR3 loop reads CASSYLVTEQYF. In DNA form, the CDR3 reads TGTGCCAGCAGTTACCTCGTGACTGAGCAGTACTTC.

The rearrangement uses TRBV7-9 and TRBJ2-1; a weak D match, TRBD2 (6 bases). Germline lookup yields CDR1 SEHNR and CDR2 FQNEAQ (reference sequence). V was trimmed by 3 bases and J by 1 base, leaving 10 bases between them. The CDR3 sequence is 15 residues long. The CDR3 reads CASSFPGTSYNEQFF. The CDR3 DNA is TGTGCCAGCAGCTTCCCCGGGACTTCCTACAATGAGCAGTTCTTC. Full variable domain (rest looked up from reference TRBV7-9 and TRBJ2-1): DTGVSQNPRHKITKRGQNVTFRCDPISEHNRLYWYRQTLGQGPEFLTYFQNEAQLEKSRLLSDRFSAERPKGSFSTLEIQRTEQGDSAMYLCASSFPGTSYNEQFFGPGTRLTVL.

This clonotype was picked up many times. The V gene is TRBV6-6, the J gene TRBJ2-3; 8 bases map to TRBD2. V lost 4 bases to trimming and J lost 0 bases; unmatched junction nucleotides: 12. In germline, CDR1 is MNHNY, CDR2 SVGAGI (reference sequence). This CDR3 spans 18 amino acids. The CDR3: CASSSWGISGASTDTQYF. The DNA of the CDR3 is TGTGCCAGCAGTTCCTGGGGGATTAGCGGGGCTAGCACAGATACGCAGTATTTT.

This clonotype was found once. J is TRBJ1-1 and V is TRBV20-1, with D perhaps matching TRBD1 (5 bases). V was shortened by 6 bases and J by 5 bases, with 10 bases between the two germline ends. Germline V gene data show CDR1 as DFQATT and CDR2 as SNEGSKA (reference sequence). The CDR3 contains 11 residues. CDR3 sequence: CSAGAVTEAFF. Here the CDR3 DNA reads TGCAGTGCCGGGGCAGTGACTGAAGCTTTCTTT.

This clonotype showed up just a few times. The chain combines TRBV5-5 with TRBJ2-7; no firm D call. V gave up 1 base and J gave up 3 bases, with 14 bases separating them. The germline V gene has CDR1 SGHKS and CDR2 YYEKEE (reference sequence). The CDR3 has 15 residues. CDR3 bases: TGTGCCAGCAGCTTGCCTCGTTCCTTAAGCTACGAGCAGTACTTC. It codes for CASSLPRSLSYEQYF.

The chain couples TRBV20-1 to TRBJ2-2; possible D gene TRBD1, 5 bases. Germline V gene lookup returns CDR1 DFQATT and CDR2 SNEGSKA (reference sequence). Trimming removed 0 bases from V and 0 bases from J, with 11 bases in between. This CDR3 region has 16 residues. The CDR3: CSARDRETANTGELFF. The DNA of the CDR3 is TGCAGTGCTAGAGATCGTGAGACAGCGAACACCGGGGAGCTGTTTTTT.

The chain recombines TRBV29-1 with TRBJ2-7; D is possibly TRBD1 (5 bases). With 4 bases removed from V and 2 bases from J, the gap between germline ends came to 15 bases. CDR3 length: 14 amino acids. Germline V gives CDR1 SQVTM, CDR2 ANQGSEA. This CDR3 reads CSVVDLDRTYEQYF. CDR3 nucleotides: TGCAGCGTTGTAGATTTAGACAGAACCTACGAGCAGTACTTC.

With respect to this clonotype: A much larger clone is a single base away; this may be a read error. The V gene is TRBV6-5, the J gene TRBJ2-7; TRBD1 or TRBD2 may be the D gene (5 bases each). V was clipped by 8 bases and J by 7 bases, with 24 bases between them. The germline gives CDR1 MNHEY, CDR2 SVGAGI. CDR3 length: 15 residues. CDR3 coding DNA: TGTGCCAGCCGGCTCCGGGACCAGTCCTACAATGAGCAGTACTTC. The encoded protein is CASRLRDQSYNEQYF.

The chain employs TRBV20-1 and TRBJ2-3, with 9 nucleotides matching TRBD2. Germline V CDR1 and CDR2: DFQATT, SNEGSKA (reference sequence). The CDR3 loop spans 15 amino acids. Losses at the gene ends were 2 bases for V and 1 base for J; bases not matched to a gene: 4. The chain's CDR3 is CSARRAGGRTDTQYF. DNA for the CDR3: TGCAGTGCTAGACGAGCGGGGGGCCGCACAGATACGCAGTATTTT.

The chain uses TRBV20-1 and TRBJ2-1; no definite D call. The germline V gene has CDR1 DFQATT and CDR2 SNEGSKA (reference sequence). Trimming removed 6 bases at V and 4 bases at J, with 13 bases between. The CDR3 spans 13 residues. CDR3 bases: TGCAGTGCGCCCACTTCGATATACAATGAGCAGTTCTTC. Encoded protein: CSAPTSIYNEQFF.